What follows are 20 T cell receptor beta chains derived from one specimen sequenced in a study of blood T cell repertoires in COVID-19. Clones were read by immunoSEQ multiplex PCR, and TCRdb kept only the in-frame ones, dropping some. The data hold about 350,000 clones, with about 87% observed a single time. The sequenced sample consisted of PBMCs or T cells enriched from blood (not recorded which). The receptors were gathered from a woman between 25 and 40 years old who had recovered from COVID-19.

The chain combines TRBV27 with TRBJ1-2; D unclear. The germline V gene encodes CDR1 MNHEY and CDR2 SMNVEV (reference sequence). The CDR3 covers 13 residues. Trimming left V 0 bases short and J 6 bases short, with 8 bases between. CDR3 bases: TGTGCCAGCAGTTTATCGGACGGGAATGGCTACACCTTC. Translation gives CASSLSDGNGYTF.

The rearrangement links TRBV29-1 to TRBJ2-7, with 11 bases fitting TRBD2. V gave up 6 bases and J gave up 2 bases; unmatched junction bases: 3. Germline CDR1 is SQVTM and CDR2 is ANQGSEA. The CDR3 totals 13 residues. This chain's CDR3 is CSVGLAGTYEQYF. In nucleotides, the CDR3 is TGCAGCGTCGGACTAGCGGGTACCTACGAGCAGTACTTC.

This rearrangement joins TRBV6-5 to TRBJ2-7; 9 positions match TRBD1. Germline-derived CDR1 and CDR2 are MNHEY and SVGAGI. Losses at the gene ends were 2 bases for V and 0 bases for J; bases not matched to a gene: 5. This CDR3 is 16 amino acids long. The CDR3 DNA sequence: TGTGCCAGCAGTTACGGGACAGGGTTCGGCTCCTACGAGCAGTACTTC. This translates into CASSYGTGFGSYEQYF.

This chain links TRBV27 with TRBJ1-6; the match to TRBD1 covers 9 bases. The CDR3 length is 16 residues. The V and J ends lost 5 bases and 7 bases, in that order; junction bases with no gene match: 9. In germline, CDR1 is MNHEY, CDR2 SMNVEV (reference sequence). The CDR3 loop is CASSPDRTGVNSPLHF. The CDR3 DNA reads TGTGCCAGCAGTCCAGACAGGACAGGGGTCAATTCACCCCTCCACTTT.

This chain links TRBV9 with TRBJ1-1; TRBD1 matches at 7 bases. V shed 4 bases, J shed 7 bases, and the junction held 4 bases outside the gene matches. The length of the CDR3 is 12 residues. Germline lookup yields CDR1 SGDLS and CDR2 YYNGEE. CDR3 coding DNA: TGTGCCAGCAGCCCCGGGACAGTTGAAGCTTTCTTT. Protein sequence: CASSPGTVEAFF.

The chain employs TRBV7-9 and TRBJ2-3; perhaps TRBD1 as D (6 bases). The V end was cut by 5 bases, the J end by 4 bases, with 13 bases between. CDR3 length: 14 residues. Germline V gene sequence: CDR1 SEHNR, CDR2 FQNEAQ (reference sequence). For the CDR3, the DNA is TGTGCCAGCAGCCCAGCACAGGGCCCAGATACGCAGTATTTT. Residues: CASSPAQGPDTQYF.

CDR3 in DNA: TGTGCCAGCAGTTTTAGACAGCTCACTGAAGCTTTCTTT. Its translation is CASSFRQLTEAFF. The V gene is TRBV27, the J gene TRBJ1-1; D is possibly TRBD1 (5 bases). Germline V gene lookup returns CDR1 MNHEY and CDR2 SMNVEV (reference sequence). This CDR3 comprises 13 residues. Deletions cut 3 bases from V and 4 bases from J, with 9 bases between.

V and J are TRBV5-1 and TRBJ1-1; no firm D call. The V gene lost 7 bases and the J gene lost 4 bases, with 11 bases spanning the gap. Germline V gives CDR1 SGHRS, CDR2 YFSETQ. The CDR3 is made up of 12 amino acids. The CDR3 loop reads CASSGGITEAFF. The CDR3 DNA reads as TGCGCCAGCTCCGGAGGTATCACTGAAGCTTTCTTT. The whole variable domain, filled in from reference TRBV5-1 and TRBJ1-1, reads KAGVTQTPRYLIKTRGQQVTLSCSPISGHRSVSWYQQTPGQGLQFLFEYFSETQRNKGNFPGRFSGRQFSNSRSEMNVSTLELGDSALYLCASSGGITEAFFGQGTRLTVV.

This clone was observed once. V usage is TRBV3-1 (or the pseudogene TRBV3-2) and J usage is TRBJ2-7; 9 positions match TRBD2. V trimming: 6 bases; J trimming: 6 bases; junction bases outside the gene matches: 9. This CDR3 has 14 residues. The V gene's germline CDR1 is LGHDT and CDR2 YNNKEL (reference sequence). CDR3 loop: CASSLSGLAGEQYF. Here the CDR3 DNA reads TGTGCCAGCAGTCTTTCGGGACTAGCTGGCGAGCAGTACTTC.

About this clone: Other DNA sequences in the sample encode the same CDR3. V usage is TRBV19 and J usage is TRBJ2-3, with 9 nucleotides matching TRBD2. This CDR3 comprises 15 residues. The trim removed 1 base at V and 1 base at J, leaving 0 bases unmatched. The germline CDR1 and CDR2 sequences are LNHDA and SQIVND (reference sequence). CDR3 sequence: CASSIGGGGTDTQYF. CDR3 sequence (DNA): TGTGCCAGTAGTATAGGCGGGGGGGGCACAGATACGCAGTATTTT. Filled out from reference TRBV19 and TRBJ2-3, the complete variable domain reads DGGITQSPKYLFRKEGQNVTLSCEQNLNHDAMYWYRQDPGQGLRLIYYSQIVNDFQKGDIAEGYSVSREKKESFPLTVTSAQKNPTAFYLCASSIGGGGTDTQYFGPGTRLTVL.

The chain carries TRBV7-6 and TRBJ1-6, with D possibly matching TRBD1 (5 bases). The CDR3 covers 15 residues. V gave up 5 bases and J gave up 7 bases, with 15 bases separating them. Germline CDR1 SGHVS, CDR2 FNYEAQ. The CDR3 is CASSVGGFRNSPLHF. In nucleotides, the CDR3 is TGTGCCAGCAGCGTGGGGGGATTCCGGAATTCACCCCTCCACTTT.

The chain combines TRBV2 with TRBJ2-5; 8 bases line up with TRBD2. The ends lost 6 bases at V and 3 bases at J; junction bases unmatched: 6. This CDR3 comprises 14 residues. The V gene's germline CDR1 is SNHLY and CDR2 FYNNEI. This CDR3 reads CASSGGLGEETQYF. The CDR3, as DNA: TGTGCCAGCAGCGGGGGACTAGGGGAAGAGACCCAGTACTTC.

V gene TRBV19 combines with J gene TRBJ2-1; 10 bases match TRBD1. Germline CDR1 is LNHDA and CDR2 is SQIVND (reference sequence). V shed 3 bases and J 7 bases; nucleotides not matched to a gene: 6. This CDR3 is 15 amino acids long. Written as DNA, the CDR3 is TGTGCCAGTAGTATCCGGGACAGGGGAGGTAATGAGCAGTTCTTC. Its translation is CASSIRDRGGNEQFF.

V gene TRBV18 combines with J gene TRBJ1-4, with D possibly being TRBD1 (5 bases). Germline CDR1 is KGHSH and CDR2 is LQKENI. The CDR3 has 16 amino acids. The V gene lost 0 bases and the J gene lost 7 bases, with 15 bases spanning the gap. CDR3 in amino acids: CASSPPVWGESEKLFF. The CDR3 coding sequence is TGTGCCAGCTCACCACCGGTTTGGGGGGAGAGTGAAAAACTGTTTTTT.

The rearrangement links TRBV19 to TRBJ1-1; D might be TRBD1 (5 bases). V lost 4 bases to trimming and J lost 0 bases, with 12 bases between them. CDR3 length: 15 residues. Germline-derived CDR1 and CDR2 are LNHDA and SQIVND (reference sequence). The CDR3 nucleotides are TGTGCCAGTAGTAAGACAGACCTCATGAACACTGAAGCTTTCTTT. Residues: CASSKTDLMNTEAFF.

V and J are TRBV5-1 and TRBJ2-5; tentative D call: TRBD2 (6 bases). The CDR3 extends over 13 amino acids. V lost 5 bases and J 4 bases, leaving 12 bases between the germline ends. CDR1 and CDR2 from the germline V gene are SGHRS and YFSETQ. The CDR3 protein is CASSYSGGETQYF. In nucleotides, the CDR3 is TGCGCCAGCAGTTATAGCGGAGGAGAGACCCAGTACTTC.

J is TRBJ1-1 and V is TRBV7-4; maybe TRBD1 (6 bases). This CDR3 has 16 residues. Germline V lookup: CDR1 SGHVT, CDR2 SQSDAQ. V lost 1 base, J lost 1 base, and 13 bases lay in between. CDR3 in DNA: TGTGCCAGCAGCTTAGGGGGACACTTAGAGAACACTGAAGCTTTCTTT. This translates into CASSLGGHLENTEAFF.

The rearrangement uses TRBV3-1 (or the pseudogene TRBV3-2) and TRBJ2-2, with 8 bases that match TRBD2. The germline CDR1 and CDR2 sequences are LGHDT and YNNKEL (reference sequence). The CDR3 loop spans 17 amino acids. V was clipped by 1 base and J by 7 bases; unmatched bases: 11. CDR3 sequence: CASSQVTAGGIYGELFF. The CDR3 nucleotides read TGTGCCAGCAGCCAAGTAACTGCGGGGGGTATATACGGGGAGCTGTTTTTT.

V and J are TRBV3-1 (or the pseudogene TRBV3-2) and TRBJ2-5; 9 positions agree with TRBD2. Germline V gives CDR1 LGHDT, CDR2 YNNKEL (reference sequence). V was pared by 2 bases and J by 2 bases, with 3 bases of the junction left unmatched. CDR3 size: 15 residues. CDR3 in DNA: TGTGCCAGCAGCCAATGGGCGGGGGGGCAAGAGACCCAGTACTTC. The encoded protein is CASSQWAGGQETQYF.

This chain links TRBV6-1 with TRBJ2-2, with 7 bases that match TRBD1. Germline V CDR1 and CDR2: MNHNS, SASEGT. The CDR3 has 15 amino acids. Trimming cost V 1 base and J 7 bases; bases outside gene matches: 6. CDR3: CASSEGEGGSGELFF. Here the CDR3 DNA reads TGTGCCAGCAGTGAAGGGGAAGGGGGCAGCGGGGAGCTGTTTTTT.